This TCR beta chain was recorded in a study of blood T cell repertoires in COVID-19. Across the study: Acute and convalescent COVID-19 specimens originated in the United States, Italy and Spain.

Profiled with immunoSEQ multiplex PCR; TCRdb holds only in-frame clones, not every one. The sample yields just over 95,000 clones, 90% seen once. V lost 9 bases and J lost 0, with 15 bases in between. Germline CDR1 is MNHEY and CDR2 is SVGAGI. The CDR3 is 14 amino acids. The rearrangement uses TRBV6-5 and TRBJ2-7, with D perhaps TRBD2 (6 bases). The sample comprised peripheral blood. This TCR was recovered from a man in his forties or fifties with acute or convalescent COVID-19. For the CDR3, the DNA is TGTGCCAGTGACACCCCGGGGGACTCCTACGAGCAGTACTTC. Amino acids: CASDTPGDSYEQYF.